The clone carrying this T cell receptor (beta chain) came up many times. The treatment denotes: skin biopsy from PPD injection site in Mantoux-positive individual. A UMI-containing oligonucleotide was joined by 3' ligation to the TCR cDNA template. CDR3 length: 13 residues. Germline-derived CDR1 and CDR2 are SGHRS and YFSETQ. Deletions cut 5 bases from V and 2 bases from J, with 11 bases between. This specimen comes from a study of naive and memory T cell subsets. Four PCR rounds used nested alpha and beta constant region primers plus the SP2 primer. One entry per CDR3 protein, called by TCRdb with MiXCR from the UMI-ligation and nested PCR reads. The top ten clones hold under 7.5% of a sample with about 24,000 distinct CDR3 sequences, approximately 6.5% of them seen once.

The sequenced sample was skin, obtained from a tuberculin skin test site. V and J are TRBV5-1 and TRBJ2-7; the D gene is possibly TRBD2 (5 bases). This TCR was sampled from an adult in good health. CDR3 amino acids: CASRPPEAYEQYF. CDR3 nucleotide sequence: TGCGCCAGCAGACCTCCGGAGGCCTACGAGCAGTACTTC.